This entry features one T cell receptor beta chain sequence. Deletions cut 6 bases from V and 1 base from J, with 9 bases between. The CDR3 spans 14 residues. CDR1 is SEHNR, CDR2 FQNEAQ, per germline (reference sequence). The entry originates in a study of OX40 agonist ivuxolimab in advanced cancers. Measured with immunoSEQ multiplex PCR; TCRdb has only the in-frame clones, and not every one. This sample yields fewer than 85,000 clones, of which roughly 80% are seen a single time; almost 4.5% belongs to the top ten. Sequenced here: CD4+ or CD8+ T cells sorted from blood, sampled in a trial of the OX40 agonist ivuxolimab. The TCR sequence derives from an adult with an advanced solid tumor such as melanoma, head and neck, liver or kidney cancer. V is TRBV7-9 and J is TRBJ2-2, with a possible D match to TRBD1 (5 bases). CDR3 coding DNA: TGTGCCAGCAGGAGGACACTGAACACCGGGGAGCTGTTTTTT. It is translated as CASRRTLNTGELFF.